These 21 T cell receptor beta chains originate from one sample sequenced in a study of blood T cell repertoires in COVID-19. Profiled with immunoSEQ multiplex PCR; TCRdb holds only in-frame clones, not every one. The sample has 400,000 to 450,000 clones, 88% seen once. The sample comprised peripheral blood. The receptors stem from a woman aged 50 to 60 with COVID-19, enrolled during active disease.

This chain uses TRBV10-1 with TRBJ2-7; D is uncertain. Germline V lookup: CDR1 WNHNN, CDR2 SYGVQD (reference sequence). The length of the CDR3 is 15 residues. Between the trimmed V and J ends, which lost 7 bases and 5 bases, there was a span of 21 bases. Here the CDR3 reads CASTPILILLHEQYF. CDR3 DNA: TGCGCCAGCACCCCGATCCTAATCTTACTCCACGAGCAGTACTTC.

This sequence joins TRBV6-1 and TRBJ1-1, with TRBD1 matching over 9 bases. The V and J ends lost 2 bases and 1 base, in that order; junction bases with no gene match: 11. Germline CDR1 MNHNS, CDR2 SASEGT. The CDR3 sequence is 18 residues long. CDR3 sequence (DNA): TGTGCCAGCAGTGAAAATATAGGACAGGGGTTGAGGAACACTGAAGCTTTCTTT. It yields the protein CASSENIGQGLRNTEAFF.

This chain joins TRBV28 and TRBJ2-3, with TRBD1 matching over 11 bases. Trimming removed 5 bases from V and 6 bases from J; junction bases left unmatched: 13. This CDR3 region has 17 residues. The germline gives CDR1 MDHEN, CDR2 SYDVKM. The CDR3 DNA is TGTGCCAGCAGTCTCCCCCCCTGGGACAGGGGGGACGATACGCAGTATTTT. It yields the protein CASSLPPWDRGDDTQYF.

The V gene is TRBV4-2, the J gene TRBJ1-2; D ambiguous. CDR1 LGHNA and CDR2 YNFKEQ come from the germline V gene. The CDR3 consists of 14 residues. The V and J ends lost 0 bases and 2 bases respectively, with 7 bases between them. The CDR3 spells CASSQDAGNYGYTF. The CDR3 DNA is TGTGCCAGCAGCCAAGATGCAGGAAACTATGGCTACACCTTC.

J is TRBJ2-2 and V is TRBV3-1 (or the pseudogene TRBV3-2); 12 bases match TRBD2. V lost 3 bases, J lost 5 bases, and 10 bases stayed unmatched. From germline, CDR1 is LGHDT and CDR2 YNNKEL (reference sequence). The CDR3 has 18 residues. The CDR3 DNA reads as TGTGCCAGCAGCCAGGAGAGACTAGCGGGGGATGGTACCGGGGAGCTGTTTTTT. As protein: CASSQERLAGDGTGELFF.

The gene calls are TRBV29-1 and TRBJ2-1; weak D call: TRBD1 (5 bases). CDR3 length equals 13 residues. Trimming took off 7 bases at V and 0 bases at J, with 10 bases between the two ends. Germline CDR1 is SQVTM and CDR2 is ANQGSEA. The CDR3 spells CSDGASSYNEQFF. CDR3 coding DNA: TGCAGCGATGGGGCGAGCTCCTACAATGAGCAGTTCTTC.

This clone appeared once. The rearrangement joins TRBV11-1 to TRBJ2-3; D is possibly TRBD2 (6 bases). The CDR3 covers 14 residues. V lost 8 bases to trimming and J lost 5 bases, with 17 bases between them. Germline V gene data show CDR1 as SGHAT and CDR2 as FQDESV (reference sequence). The DNA for the CDR3 is TGTGCCAGCGGGGACTCCCCAACGGGAGATACGCAGTATTTT. Translation gives CASGDSPTGDTQYF. The full variable domain, in which reference TRBV11-1 and TRBJ2-3 provide the parts outside the CDR3, is EAEVAQSPRYKITEKSQAVAFWCDPISGHATLYWYRQILGQGPELLVQFQDESVVDDSQLPKDRFSAERLKGVDSTLKIQPAELGDSAMYLCASGDSPTGDTQYFGPGTRLTVL.

The chain uses TRBV6-5 and TRBJ2-5; 15 bases are a match to TRBD2. V lost 2 bases and J lost 5; bases outside the gene matches: 3. CDR3 length equals 16 residues. Germline V gene lookup returns CDR1 MNHEY and CDR2 SVGAGI. The CDR3 here is CASSYGTSGGPETQYF. The CDR3, as DNA: TGTGCCAGCAGTTACGGGACTAGCGGGGGGCCGGAGACCCAGTACTTC.

The chain couples TRBV6-6 to TRBJ2-3; no clear D gene. Germline CDR1 is MNHNY and CDR2 is SVGAGI (reference sequence). Trimming removed 2 bases from V and 0 bases from J, with 6 bases in between. The CDR3 runs 14 residues. Here the CDR3 reads CASSYRPSTDTQYF. CDR3 DNA: TGTGCCAGCAGTTACCGTCCTAGCACAGATACGCAGTATTTT.

The chain recombines TRBV10-3 with TRBJ1-2, with TRBD1 matching 11 bases. Losses at the gene ends were 7 bases for V and 7 bases for J; bases not matched to a gene: 2. The germline V gene encodes CDR1 ENHRY and CDR2 SYGVKD. The CDR3 is made up of 12 amino acids. The DNA of the CDR3 is TGTGCCATCACCGGACAGGGGGCTGGCTACACCTTC. It yields the protein CAITGQGAGYTF.

This clone appeared once. This sequence joins TRBV5-5 and TRBJ2-7; a weak D match, TRBD1 (6 bases). Germline CDR1 and CDR2: SGHKS and YYEKEE (reference sequence). This CDR3 spans 14 amino acids. Trimming shortened V by 2 bases and J by 3 bases, and 12 bases separated the two germline ends. CDR3 nucleotides: TGTGCCAGCAGCTTCCCACAGGGTTACTACGAGCAGTACTTC. Translated, it gives CASSFPQGYYEQYF.

About this clone: The sample contains more than one DNA sequence encoding this CDR3. This sequence joins TRBV6-5 and TRBJ1-2; D not resolved. V was shortened by 0 bases and J by 4 bases, with 6 bases between the two germline ends. CDR1 and CDR2 (germline): MNHEY, SVGAGI. The CDR3 covers 13 residues. The CDR3 DNA reads as TGTGCCAGCAGTTACTCTCGGGGCTATGGCTACACCTTC. Translation gives CASSYSRGYGYTF.

V is TRBV9 and J is TRBJ1-2; weak D call: TRBD1 (6 bases). CDR1 and CDR2 from the germline V gene are SGDLS and YYNGEE. This CDR3 is built from 16 residues. V lost 4 bases, J lost 2 bases, and 18 bases lay in between. For the CDR3, the DNA is TGTGCCAGCAGCCTGGGGCTAGGGCAGGGGAACTATGGCTACACCTTC. It specifies CASSLGLGQGNYGYTF.

V usage is TRBV13 and J usage is TRBJ2-7; the D is unclear. The germline V gene encodes CDR1 PRHDT and CDR2 FYEKMQ (reference sequence). The CDR3 consists of 13 residues. Trimming pared 5 bases from V and 2 bases from J, leaving 10 bases between. The CDR3 DNA is TGTGCCAGCAGCCACACCCGGGCCTACGAGCAGTACTTC. It codes for CASSHTRAYEQYF.

The J gene is TRBJ2-1, the V gene TRBV29-1; TRBD2 matches at 9 bases. The ends lost 3 bases at V and 4 bases at J; junction bases unmatched: 4. Germline assignment: CDR1 SQVTM and CDR2 ANQGSEA. This CDR3 is built from 14 residues. CDR3 bases: TGCAGCGTTGAGGGGCTAGCGGGGTACAATGAGCAGTTCTTC. It is translated as CSVEGLAGYNEQFF.

The chain recombines TRBV9 with TRBJ1-4; the D gene is possibly TRBD1 (6 bases). CDR1 and CDR2 from the germline V gene are SGDLS and YYNGEE. This CDR3 region has 15 residues. V dropped 4 bases and J dropped 0 bases, with 10 bases sitting between them. The CDR3 region is CASSFTGTTNEKLFF. The CDR3 DNA follows: TGTGCCAGCAGCTTCACAGGGACAACTAATGAAAAACTGTTTTTT.

This clone has just one count. The chain links TRBV24-1 to TRBJ2-1; TRBD2 aligns across 7 bases. V shed 3 bases, J shed 3 bases, and the junction held 10 bases outside the gene matches. This CDR3 comprises 17 residues. The germline V gene encodes CDR1 KGHDR and CDR2 SFDVKD. The CDR3: CATSDTKEAGIYNEQFF. The CDR3 DNA reads as TGTGCCACCAGTGATACGAAGGAAGCGGGAATCTACAATGAGCAGTTCTTC.

This clone has a handful of counts. The CDR3 region is CASTIMTDSGNTIYF. The CDR3 DNA follows: TGTGCCAGTACCATCATGACAGACTCTGGAAACACCATATATTTT. This chain links TRBV19 with TRBJ1-3, with D maybe TRBD1 (5 bases). Between the trimmed V and J ends, which lost 7 bases and 0 bases, there was a span of 13 bases. CDR3 size: 15 residues. Germline V gene lookup returns CDR1 LNHDA and CDR2 SQIVND (reference sequence).

V gene TRBV7-2 combines with J gene TRBJ1-2; D is perhaps TRBD1 (5 bases). The germline V gene encodes CDR1 SGHTA and CDR2 FQGNSA. The CDR3 is 14 amino acids. V was pared by 1 base and J by 5 bases, with 11 bases between. The CDR3 loop is CASSLEPGRYGYTF. In DNA, the CDR3 is TGTGCCAGCAGCTTAGAGCCAGGGAGGTATGGCTACACCTTC.

V is TRBV18 and J is TRBJ1-2, with 8 positions matching TRBD1. The V gene end was trimmed by 3 bases and the J gene end by 7 bases; junction bases not matched to a gene: 13. This CDR3 region has 16 residues. Germline assignment: CDR1 KGHSH and CDR2 LQKENI. CDR3 protein: CASSPPGQGVRFGYTF. In nucleotides, the CDR3 is TGTGCCAGCTCACCCCCAGGACAGGGAGTGAGGTTTGGCTACACCTTC.

The V gene is TRBV11-2, the J gene TRBJ2-1, with a tentative D call TRBD2 (5 bases). Trimming took off 4 bases at V and 8 bases at J, with 27 bases between the two ends. The CDR3 is made up of 18 amino acids. Germline assignment: CDR1 SGHAT and CDR2 FQNNGV. The CDR3 loop is CASSSRGSQGRALDEQFF. The CDR3, as DNA: TGTGCCAGCAGCTCGAGAGGGTCCCAAGGCCGGGCACTGGATGAGCAGTTCTTC.